This TCR beta chain was found in a study of cytomegalovirus exposure and HLA in healthy donors. General observations from the study: The sole available immune exposure information was CMV serostatus. Later analysis indicated greater clonal expansion among HLA-associated TCR beta chains than among equally common other chains. When the data were analyzed later, several of the most significant clusters appeared to be linked to common viral pathogens.

For this clone: As yet, its antigen is unknown.

The CDR3 has 15 residues. CDR1 is KGHSH and CDR2 is LQKENI in the germline V gene. Trimming stripped 3 bases from V and 4 bases from J, with 13 bases between. Use of 60 Vbeta and 13 Jbeta primers characterized the PCR. Generated by immunoSEQ multiplex PCR, the TCRdb table keeps only in-frame clones and is missing some. The table lists fewer than 90,000 clones, approximately 76% of them singletons. The specimen was PBMCs. This clonotype was obtained from a male donor in good health and CMV-seronegative. This chain uses TRBV18 with TRBJ2-1, with D possibly TRBD1 on 6 matching bases. CDR3 DNA: TGTGCCAGCTCACCGGAGCAGGGGAATTACAATGAGCAGTTCTTC. It translates to CASSPEQGNYNEQFF.